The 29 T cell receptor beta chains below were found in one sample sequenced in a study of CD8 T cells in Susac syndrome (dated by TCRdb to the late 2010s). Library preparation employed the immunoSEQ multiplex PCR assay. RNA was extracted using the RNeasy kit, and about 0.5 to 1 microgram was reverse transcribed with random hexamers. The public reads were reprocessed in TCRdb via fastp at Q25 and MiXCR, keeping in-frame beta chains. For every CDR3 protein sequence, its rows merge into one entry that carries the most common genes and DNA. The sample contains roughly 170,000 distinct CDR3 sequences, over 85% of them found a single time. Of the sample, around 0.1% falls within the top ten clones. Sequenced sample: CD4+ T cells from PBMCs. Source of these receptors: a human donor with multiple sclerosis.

This chain's CDR3 is CASSFGGAPYEQYF. CDR3 coding DNA: TGTGCCAGCAGCTTTGGAGGGGCGCCCTACGAGCAGTACTTC. The rearrangement uses TRBV7-2 and TRBJ2-7; D is perhaps TRBD2 (6 bases). The CDR3 totals 14 residues. Germline CDR1 is SGHTA and CDR2 is FQGNSA. V lost 3 bases to trimming and J lost 2 bases, with 11 bases between them. The full variable domain, its missing parts supplied by reference TRBV7-2 and TRBJ2-7, is GAGVSQSPSNKVTEKGKDVELRCDPISGHTALYWYRQSLGQGLEFLIYFQGNSAPDKSGLPSDRFSAERTGGSVSTLTIQRTQQEDSAVYLCASSFGGAPYEQYFGPGTRLTVT.

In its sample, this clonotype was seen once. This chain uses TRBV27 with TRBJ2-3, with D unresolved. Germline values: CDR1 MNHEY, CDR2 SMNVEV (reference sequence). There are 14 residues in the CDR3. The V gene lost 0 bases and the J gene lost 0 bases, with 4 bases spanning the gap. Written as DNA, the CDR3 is TGTGCCAGCAGTTTATCTACCAGCACAGATACGCAGTATTTT. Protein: CASSLSTSTDTQYF.

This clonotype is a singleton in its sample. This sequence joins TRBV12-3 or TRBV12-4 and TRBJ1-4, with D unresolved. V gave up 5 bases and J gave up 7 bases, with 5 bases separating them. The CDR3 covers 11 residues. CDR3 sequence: CASSRGEKLFF. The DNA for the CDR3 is TGTGCCAGCAGTCGGGGTGAAAAACTGTTTTTT.

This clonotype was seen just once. The CDR3 DNA reads as TGTGCCAGCAGCCAGAAAGGAAGGGGTCTCAAAAACATTCAGTACTTC. Protein product: CASSQKGRGLKNIQYF. This chain links TRBV6-2 or TRBV6-3 with TRBJ2-4; weak D call: TRBD1 (5 bases). CDR3 length: 16 residues. V was cut by 6 bases and J by 3 bases, with 18 bases left in between. Germline V gene lookup returns CDR1 MNHEY and CDR2 SVGEGT.

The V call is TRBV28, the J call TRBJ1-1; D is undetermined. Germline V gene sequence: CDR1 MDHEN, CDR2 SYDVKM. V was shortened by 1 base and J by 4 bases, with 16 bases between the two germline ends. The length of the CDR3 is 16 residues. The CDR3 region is CASSLFGRSGITEAFF. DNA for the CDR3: TGTGCCAGCAGTTTATTCGGCAGGTCAGGCATCACTGAAGCTTTCTTT.

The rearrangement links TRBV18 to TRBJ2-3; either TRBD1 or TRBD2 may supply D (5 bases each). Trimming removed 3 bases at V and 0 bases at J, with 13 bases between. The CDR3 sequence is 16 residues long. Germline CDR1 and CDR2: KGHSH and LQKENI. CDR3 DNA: TGTGCCAGCTCACCCCCCAACGGGGCTAGCACAGATACGCAGTATTTT. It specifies CASSPPNGASTDTQYF.

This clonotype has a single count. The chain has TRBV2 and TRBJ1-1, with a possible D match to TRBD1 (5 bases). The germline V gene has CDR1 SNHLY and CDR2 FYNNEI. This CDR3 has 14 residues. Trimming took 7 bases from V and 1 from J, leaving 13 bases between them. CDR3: CASTPGLTNTEAFF. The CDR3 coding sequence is TGTGCCAGCACCCCGGGACTTACGAACACTGAAGCTTTCTTT.

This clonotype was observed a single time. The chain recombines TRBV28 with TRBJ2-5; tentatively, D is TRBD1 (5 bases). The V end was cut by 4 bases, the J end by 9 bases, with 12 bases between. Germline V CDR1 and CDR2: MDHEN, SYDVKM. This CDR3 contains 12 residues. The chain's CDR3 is CASSSTDSPQYF. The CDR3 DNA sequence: TGTGCCAGCAGTTCAACCGACAGCCCCCAGTACTTC. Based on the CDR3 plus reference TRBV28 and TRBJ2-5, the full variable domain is DVKVTQSSRYLVKRTGEKVFLECVQDMDHENMFWYRQDPGLGLRLIYFSYDVKMKEKGDIPEGYSVSREKKERFSLILESASTNQTSMYLCASSSTDSPQYFGPGTRLLVL.

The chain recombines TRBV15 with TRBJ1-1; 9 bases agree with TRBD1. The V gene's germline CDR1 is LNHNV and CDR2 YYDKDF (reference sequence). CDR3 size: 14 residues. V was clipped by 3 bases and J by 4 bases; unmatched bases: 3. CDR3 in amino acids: CATSRLTGGTEAFF. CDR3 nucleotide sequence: TGTGCCACCAGCAGGTTGACAGGGGGCACTGAAGCTTTCTTT.

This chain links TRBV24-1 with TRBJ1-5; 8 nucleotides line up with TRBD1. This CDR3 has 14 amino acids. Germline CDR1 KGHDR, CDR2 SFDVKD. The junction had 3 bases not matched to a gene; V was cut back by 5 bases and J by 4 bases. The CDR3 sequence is CATSGTGLNQPQHF. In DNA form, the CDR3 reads TGTGCCACCAGTGGGACAGGGCTAAATCAGCCCCAGCATTTT.

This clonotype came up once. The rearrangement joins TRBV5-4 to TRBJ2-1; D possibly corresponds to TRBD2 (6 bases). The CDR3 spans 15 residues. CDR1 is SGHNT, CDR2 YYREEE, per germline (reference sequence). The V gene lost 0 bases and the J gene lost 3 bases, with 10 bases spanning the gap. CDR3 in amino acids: CASSLALAGYNEQFF. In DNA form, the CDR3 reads TGTGCCAGCAGCTTGGCACTAGCCGGCTACAATGAGCAGTTCTTC.

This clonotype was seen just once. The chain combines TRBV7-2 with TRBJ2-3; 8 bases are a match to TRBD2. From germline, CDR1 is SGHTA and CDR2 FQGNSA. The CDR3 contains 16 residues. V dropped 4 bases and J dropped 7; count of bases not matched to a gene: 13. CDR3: CASSSRGSGSSYTQYF. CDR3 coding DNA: TGTGCCAGCAGCTCGCGGGGCAGCGGGAGTTCATATACGCAGTATTTT. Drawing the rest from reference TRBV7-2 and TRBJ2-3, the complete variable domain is GAGVSQSPSNKVTEKGKDVELRCDPISGHTALYWYRQSLGQGLEFLIYFQGNSAPDKSGLPSDRFSAERTGGSVSTLTIQRTQQEDSAVYLCASSSRGSGSSYTQYFGPGTRLTVL.

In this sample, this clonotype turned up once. The CDR3 sequence is CASSTAASGNEQYF. Here the CDR3 DNA reads TGTGCCAGCAGTACTGCGGCTAGCGGAAACGAGCAGTACTTC. V and J are TRBV27 and TRBJ2-7; 7 nucleotides align to TRBD2. The junction had 9 bases not matched to a gene; V was cut back by 5 bases and J by 5 bases. The CDR3 runs to 14 residues. Germline values: CDR1 MNHEY, CDR2 SMNVEV (reference sequence).

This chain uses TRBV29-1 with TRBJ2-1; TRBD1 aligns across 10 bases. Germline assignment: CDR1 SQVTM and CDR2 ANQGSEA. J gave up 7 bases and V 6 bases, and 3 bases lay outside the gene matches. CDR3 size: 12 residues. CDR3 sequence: CSVGTGVNEQFF. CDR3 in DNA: TGCAGCGTCGGGACAGGGGTGAATGAGCAGTTCTTC.

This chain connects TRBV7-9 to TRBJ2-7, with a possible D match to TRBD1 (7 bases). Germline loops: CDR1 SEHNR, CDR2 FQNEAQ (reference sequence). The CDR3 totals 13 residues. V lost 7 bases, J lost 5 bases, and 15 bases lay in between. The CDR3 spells CASTQQGEDEQYF. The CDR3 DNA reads TGTGCCAGCACGCAGCAGGGGGAGGACGAGCAGTACTTC.

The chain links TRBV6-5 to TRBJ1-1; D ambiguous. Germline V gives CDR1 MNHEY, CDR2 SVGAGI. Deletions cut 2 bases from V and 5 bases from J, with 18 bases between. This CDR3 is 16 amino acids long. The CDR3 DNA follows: TGTGCCAGCAGTTACACTCCCCCCGGGTACGGGACTGAAGCTTTCTTT. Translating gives CASSYTPPGYGTEAFF.

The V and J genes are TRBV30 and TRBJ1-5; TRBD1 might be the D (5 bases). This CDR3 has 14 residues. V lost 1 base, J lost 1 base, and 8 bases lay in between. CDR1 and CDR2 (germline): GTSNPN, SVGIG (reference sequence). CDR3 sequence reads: CAWSGGMSNQPQHF. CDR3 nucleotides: TGTGCCTGGAGTGGGGGGATGAGCAATCAGCCCCAGCATTTT.

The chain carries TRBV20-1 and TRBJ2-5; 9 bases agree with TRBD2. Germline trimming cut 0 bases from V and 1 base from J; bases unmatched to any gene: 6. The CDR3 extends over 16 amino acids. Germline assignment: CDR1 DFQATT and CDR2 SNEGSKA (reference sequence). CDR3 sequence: CSARDLREGLQETQYF. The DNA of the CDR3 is TGCAGTGCTAGAGATCTGCGGGAGGGCCTCCAAGAGACCCAGTACTTC.

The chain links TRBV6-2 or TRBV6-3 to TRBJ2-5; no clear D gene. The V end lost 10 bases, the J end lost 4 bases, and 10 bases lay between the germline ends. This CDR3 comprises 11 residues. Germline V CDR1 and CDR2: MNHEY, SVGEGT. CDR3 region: CATSASETQYF. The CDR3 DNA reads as TGTGCCACCTCCGCGTCAGAGACCCAGTACTTC.

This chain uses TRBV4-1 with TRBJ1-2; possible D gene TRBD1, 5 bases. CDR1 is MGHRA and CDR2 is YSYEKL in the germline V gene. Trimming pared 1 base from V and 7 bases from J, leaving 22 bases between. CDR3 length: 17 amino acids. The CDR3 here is CASSQGGQGQRTSGYTF. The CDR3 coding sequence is TGCGCCAGCAGCCAAGGGGGTCAAGGACAACGCACGTCTGGCTACACCTTC.

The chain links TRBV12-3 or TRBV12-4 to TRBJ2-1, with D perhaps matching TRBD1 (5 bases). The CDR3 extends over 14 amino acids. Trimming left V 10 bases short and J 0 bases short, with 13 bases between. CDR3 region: CATKRTLSYNEQFF. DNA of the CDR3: TGTGCCACCAAACGGACACTCTCCTACAATGAGCAGTTCTTC.

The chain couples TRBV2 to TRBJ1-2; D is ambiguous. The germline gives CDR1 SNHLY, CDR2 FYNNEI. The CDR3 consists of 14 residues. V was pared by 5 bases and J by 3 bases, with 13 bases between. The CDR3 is CASSTRTEDYGYTF. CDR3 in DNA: TGTGCCAGCAGTACTAGGACGGAGGACTATGGCTACACCTTC.

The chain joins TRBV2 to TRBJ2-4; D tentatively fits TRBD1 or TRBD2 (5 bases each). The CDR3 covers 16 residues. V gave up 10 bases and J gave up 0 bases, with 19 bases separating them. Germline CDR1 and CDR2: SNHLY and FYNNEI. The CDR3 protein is CATRRGTVRAKNIQYF. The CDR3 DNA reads TGTGCCACCCGGAGAGGGACGGTTAGAGCCAAAAACATTCAGTACTTC.

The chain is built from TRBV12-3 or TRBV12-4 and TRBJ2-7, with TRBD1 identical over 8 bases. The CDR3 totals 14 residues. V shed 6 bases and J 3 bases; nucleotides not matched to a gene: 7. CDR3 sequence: CASSLGQGGYEQYF. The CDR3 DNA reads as TGTGCCAGCAGCCTCGGACAGGGAGGCTACGAGCAGTACTTC.

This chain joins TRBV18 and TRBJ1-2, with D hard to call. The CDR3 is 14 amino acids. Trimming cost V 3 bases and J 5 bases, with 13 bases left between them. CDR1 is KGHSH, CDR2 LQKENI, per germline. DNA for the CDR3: TGTGCCAGCTCACCCATTTTTCTTGAGTATGGCTACACCTTC. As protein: CASSPIFLEYGYTF. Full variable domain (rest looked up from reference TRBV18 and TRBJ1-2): NAGVMQNPRHLVRRRGQEARLRCSPMKGHSHVYWYRQLPEEGLKFMVYLQKENIIDESGMPKERFSAEFPKEGPSILRIQQVVRGDSAAYFCASSPIFLEYGYTFGSGTRLTVV.

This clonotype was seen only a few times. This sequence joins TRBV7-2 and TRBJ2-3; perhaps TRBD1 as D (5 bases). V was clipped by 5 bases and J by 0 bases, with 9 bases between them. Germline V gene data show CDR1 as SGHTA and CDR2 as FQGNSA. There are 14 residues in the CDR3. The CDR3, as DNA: TGTGCCAGCAGCCCCAGACAGAGCACAGATACGCAGTATTTT. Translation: CASSPRQSTDTQYF.

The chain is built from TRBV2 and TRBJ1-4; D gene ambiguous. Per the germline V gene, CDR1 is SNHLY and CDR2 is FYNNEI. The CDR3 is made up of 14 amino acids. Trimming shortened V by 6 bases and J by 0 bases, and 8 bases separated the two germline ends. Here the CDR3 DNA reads TGTGCCAGCAGGGAGGGAACAACTAATGAAAAACTGTTTTTT. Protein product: CASREGTTNEKLFF.

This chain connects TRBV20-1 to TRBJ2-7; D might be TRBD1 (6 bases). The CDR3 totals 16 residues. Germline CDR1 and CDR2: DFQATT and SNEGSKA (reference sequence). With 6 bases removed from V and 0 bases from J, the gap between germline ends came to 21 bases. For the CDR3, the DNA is TGCAGTGCCATTAACCCAGACAGGAGAAGCTCCTACGAGCAGTACTTC. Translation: CSAINPDRRSSYEQYF.

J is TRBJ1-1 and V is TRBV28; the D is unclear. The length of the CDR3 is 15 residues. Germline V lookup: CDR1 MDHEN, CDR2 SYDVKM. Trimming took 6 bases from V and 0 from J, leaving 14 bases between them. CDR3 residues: CASSPPRVMNTEAFF. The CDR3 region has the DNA TGTGCCAGCAGCCCCCCACGGGTGATGAACACTGAAGCTTTCTTT.